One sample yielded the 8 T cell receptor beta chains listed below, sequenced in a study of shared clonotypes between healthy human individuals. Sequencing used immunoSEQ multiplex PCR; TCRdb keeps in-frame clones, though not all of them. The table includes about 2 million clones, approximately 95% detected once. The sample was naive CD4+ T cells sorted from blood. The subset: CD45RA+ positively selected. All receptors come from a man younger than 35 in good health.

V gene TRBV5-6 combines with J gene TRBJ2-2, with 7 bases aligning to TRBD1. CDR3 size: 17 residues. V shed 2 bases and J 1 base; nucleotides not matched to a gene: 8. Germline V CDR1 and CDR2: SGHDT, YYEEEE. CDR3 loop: CASSFSLGTVNTGELFF. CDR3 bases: TGTGCCAGCAGCTTCTCACTCGGGACAGTGAACACCGGGGAGCTGTTTTTT.

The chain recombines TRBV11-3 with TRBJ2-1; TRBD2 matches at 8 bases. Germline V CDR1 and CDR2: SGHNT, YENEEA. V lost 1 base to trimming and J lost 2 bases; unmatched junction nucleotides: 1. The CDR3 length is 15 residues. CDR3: CASSLVGGAYNEQFF. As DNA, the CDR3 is TGTGCCAGCAGCTTAGTCGGGGGGGCCTACAATGAGCAGTTCTTC.

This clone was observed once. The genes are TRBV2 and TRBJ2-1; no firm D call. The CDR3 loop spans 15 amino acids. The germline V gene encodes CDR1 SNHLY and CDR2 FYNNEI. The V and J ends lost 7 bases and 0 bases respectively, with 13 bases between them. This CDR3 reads CASTPSRSSYNEQFF. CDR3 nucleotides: TGTGCCAGCACCCCATCACGGAGCTCCTACAATGAGCAGTTCTTC.

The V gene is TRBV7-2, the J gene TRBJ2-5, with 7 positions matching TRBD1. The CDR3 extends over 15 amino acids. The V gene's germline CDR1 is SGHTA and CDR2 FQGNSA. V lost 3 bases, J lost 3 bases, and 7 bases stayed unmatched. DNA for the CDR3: TGTGCCAGCAGCTTGGGGACAGTCGCTAAAGAGACCCAGTACTTC. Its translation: CASSLGTVAKETQYF.

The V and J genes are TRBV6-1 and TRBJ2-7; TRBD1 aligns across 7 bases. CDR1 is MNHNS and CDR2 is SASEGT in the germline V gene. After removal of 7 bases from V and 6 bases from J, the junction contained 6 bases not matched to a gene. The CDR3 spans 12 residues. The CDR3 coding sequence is TGTGCCAGCACGACAGGGCCAGGCGAGCAGTACTTC. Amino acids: CASTTGPGEQYF.

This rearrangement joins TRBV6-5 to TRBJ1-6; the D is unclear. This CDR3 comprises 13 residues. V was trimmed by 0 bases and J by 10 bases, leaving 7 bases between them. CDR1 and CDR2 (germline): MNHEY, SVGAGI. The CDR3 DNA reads TGTGCCAGCAGTTACTCGAGAGGCTCACCCCTCCACTTT. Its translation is CASSYSRGSPLHF.

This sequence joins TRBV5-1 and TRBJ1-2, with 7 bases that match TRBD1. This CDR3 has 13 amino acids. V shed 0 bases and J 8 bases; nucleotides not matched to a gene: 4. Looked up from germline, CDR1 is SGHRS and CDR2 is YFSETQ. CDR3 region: CASSLAQGQGYTF. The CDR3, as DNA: TGCGCCAGCAGCTTGGCCCAGGGACAGGGCTACACCTTC.

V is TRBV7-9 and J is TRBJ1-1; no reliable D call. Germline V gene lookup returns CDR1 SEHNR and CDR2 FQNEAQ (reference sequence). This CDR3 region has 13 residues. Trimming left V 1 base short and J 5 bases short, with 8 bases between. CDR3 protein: CASSLESGTEAFF. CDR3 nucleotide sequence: TGTGCCAGCAGCTTAGAGTCCGGGACTGAAGCTTTCTTT.